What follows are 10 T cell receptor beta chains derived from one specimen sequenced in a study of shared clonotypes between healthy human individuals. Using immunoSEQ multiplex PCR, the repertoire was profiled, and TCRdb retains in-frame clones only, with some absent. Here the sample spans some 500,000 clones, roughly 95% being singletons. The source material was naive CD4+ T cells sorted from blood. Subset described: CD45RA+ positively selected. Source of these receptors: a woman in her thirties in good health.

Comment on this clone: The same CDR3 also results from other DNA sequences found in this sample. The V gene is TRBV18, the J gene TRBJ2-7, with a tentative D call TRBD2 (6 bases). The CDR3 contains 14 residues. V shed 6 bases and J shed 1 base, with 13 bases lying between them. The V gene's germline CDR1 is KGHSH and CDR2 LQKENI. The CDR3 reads CASSTGTRSYEQYF. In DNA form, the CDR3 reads TGTGCCAGCTCTACCGGGACTCGTTCCTACGAGCAGTACTTC.

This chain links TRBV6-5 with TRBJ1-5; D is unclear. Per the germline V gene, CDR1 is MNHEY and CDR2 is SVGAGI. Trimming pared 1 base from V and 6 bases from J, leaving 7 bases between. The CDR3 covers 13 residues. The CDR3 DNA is TGTGCCAGCAGTTACTTTGGAGTTCAGCCCCAGCATTTT. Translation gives CASSYFGVQPQHF.

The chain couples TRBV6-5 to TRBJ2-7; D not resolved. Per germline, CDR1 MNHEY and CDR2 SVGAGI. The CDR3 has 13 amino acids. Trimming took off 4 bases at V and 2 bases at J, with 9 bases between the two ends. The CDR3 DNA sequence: TGTGCCAGCAGTTTAACAGAGACCTACGAGCAGTACTTC. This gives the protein CASSLTETYEQYF.

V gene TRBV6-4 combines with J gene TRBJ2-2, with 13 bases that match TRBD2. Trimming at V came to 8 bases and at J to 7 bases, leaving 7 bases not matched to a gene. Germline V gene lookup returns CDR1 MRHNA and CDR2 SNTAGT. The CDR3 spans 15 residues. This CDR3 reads CASGRLAGGDGELFF. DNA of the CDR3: TGTGCCAGCGGTCGACTAGCGGGAGGTGACGGGGAGCTGTTTTTT.

The CDR3 bases are TGTGCCAGCAGTGAATTTGGCACCACCGTTGAGCTGTTTTTT. Residues: CASSEFGTTVELFF. The chain recombines TRBV2 with TRBJ2-2; D gene ambiguous. Germline V lookup: CDR1 SNHLY, CDR2 FYNNEI. The CDR3 is 14 amino acids. With 2 bases removed from V and 11 bases from J, the gap between germline ends came to 15 bases.

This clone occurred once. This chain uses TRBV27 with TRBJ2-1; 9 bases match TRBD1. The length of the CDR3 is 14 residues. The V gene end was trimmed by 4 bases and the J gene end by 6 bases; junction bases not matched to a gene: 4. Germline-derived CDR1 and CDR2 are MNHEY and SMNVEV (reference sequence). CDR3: CASSWTGVANEQFF. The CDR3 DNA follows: TGTGCCAGCAGTTGGACAGGGGTGGCCAATGAGCAGTTCTTC.

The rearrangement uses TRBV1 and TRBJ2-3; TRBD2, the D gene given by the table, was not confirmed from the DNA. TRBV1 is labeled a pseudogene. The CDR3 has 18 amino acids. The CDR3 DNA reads TGCACCAGCAGTCCGGGACTAGCGGGAGATAAGGGCACAGATACGCAGTATTTT. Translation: CTSSPGLAGDKGTDTQYF.

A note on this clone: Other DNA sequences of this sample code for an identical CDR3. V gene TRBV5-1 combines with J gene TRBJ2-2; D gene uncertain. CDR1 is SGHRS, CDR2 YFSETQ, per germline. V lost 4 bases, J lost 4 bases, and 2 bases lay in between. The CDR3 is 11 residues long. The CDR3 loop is CASSVTGELFF. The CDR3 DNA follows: TGCGCCAGCAGCGTCACCGGGGAGCTGTTTTTT.

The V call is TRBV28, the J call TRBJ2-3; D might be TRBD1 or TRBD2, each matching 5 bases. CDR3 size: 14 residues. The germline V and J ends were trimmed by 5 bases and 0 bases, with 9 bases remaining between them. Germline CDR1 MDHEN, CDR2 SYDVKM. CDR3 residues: CASSPGRSTDTQYF. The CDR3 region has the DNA TGTGCCAGCAGTCCGGGACGGAGCACAGATACGCAGTATTTT.

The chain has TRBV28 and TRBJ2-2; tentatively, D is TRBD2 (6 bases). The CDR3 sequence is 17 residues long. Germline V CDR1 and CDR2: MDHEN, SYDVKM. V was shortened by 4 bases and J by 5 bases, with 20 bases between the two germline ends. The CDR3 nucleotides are TGTGCCAGCAGTTCCCTTACCCCGGGACTGATAACCGGGGAGCTGTTTTTT. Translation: CASSSLTPGLITGELFF.